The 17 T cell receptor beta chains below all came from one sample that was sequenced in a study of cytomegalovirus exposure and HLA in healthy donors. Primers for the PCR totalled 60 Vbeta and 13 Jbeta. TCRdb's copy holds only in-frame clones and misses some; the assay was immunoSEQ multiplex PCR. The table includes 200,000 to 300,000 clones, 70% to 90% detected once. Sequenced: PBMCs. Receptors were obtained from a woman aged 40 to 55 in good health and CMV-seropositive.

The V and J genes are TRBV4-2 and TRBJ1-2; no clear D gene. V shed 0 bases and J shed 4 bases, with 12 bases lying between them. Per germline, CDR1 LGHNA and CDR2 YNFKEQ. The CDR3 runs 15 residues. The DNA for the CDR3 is TGTGCCAGCAGCCAAGATCCCGCAGGACTCTATGGCTACACCTTC. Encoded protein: CASSQDPAGLYGYTF.

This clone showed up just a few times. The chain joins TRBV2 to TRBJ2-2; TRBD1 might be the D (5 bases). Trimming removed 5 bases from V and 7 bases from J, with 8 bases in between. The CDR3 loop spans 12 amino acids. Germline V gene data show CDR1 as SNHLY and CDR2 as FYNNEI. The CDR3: CASSLGVGELFF. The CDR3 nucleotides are TGTGCCAGCAGTCTAGGGGTCGGGGAGCTGTTTTTT. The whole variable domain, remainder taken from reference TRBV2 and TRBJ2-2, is EPEVTQTPSHQVTQMGQEVILRCVPISNHLYFYWYRQILGQKVEFLVSFYNNEISEKSEIFDDQFSVERPDGSNFTLKIRSTKLEDSAMYFCASSLGVGELFFGEGSRLTVL.

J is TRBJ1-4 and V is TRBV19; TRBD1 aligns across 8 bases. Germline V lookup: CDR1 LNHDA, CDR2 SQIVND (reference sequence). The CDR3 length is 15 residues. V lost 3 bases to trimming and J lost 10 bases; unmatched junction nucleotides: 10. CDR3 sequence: CASSMRPGGGVKLFF. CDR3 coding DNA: TGTGCCAGTAGTATGAGGCCAGGGGGCGGCGTAAAACTGTTTTTT.

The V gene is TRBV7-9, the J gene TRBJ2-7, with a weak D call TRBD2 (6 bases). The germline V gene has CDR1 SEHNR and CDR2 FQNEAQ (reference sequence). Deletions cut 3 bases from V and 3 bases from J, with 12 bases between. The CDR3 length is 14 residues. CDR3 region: CASSFGQGLYEQYF. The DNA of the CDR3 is TGTGCCAGCAGCTTTGGTCAGGGACTCTACGAGCAGTACTTC.

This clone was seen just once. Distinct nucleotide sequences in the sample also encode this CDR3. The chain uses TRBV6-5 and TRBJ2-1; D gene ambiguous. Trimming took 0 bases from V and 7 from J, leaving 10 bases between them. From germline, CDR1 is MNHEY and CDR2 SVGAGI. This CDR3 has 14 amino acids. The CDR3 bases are TGTGCCAGCAGTTACTCGAGGCTCCGAAATGAGCAGTTCTTC. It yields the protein CASSYSRLRNEQFF.

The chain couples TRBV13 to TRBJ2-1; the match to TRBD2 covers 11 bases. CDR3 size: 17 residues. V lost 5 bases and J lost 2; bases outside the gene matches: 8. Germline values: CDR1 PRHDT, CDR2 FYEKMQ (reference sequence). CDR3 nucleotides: TGTGCCAGCAGCGAACTCTTAGCGGGAGGGCCCTACAATGAGCAGTTCTTC. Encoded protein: CASSELLAGGPYNEQFF.

The CDR3 region has the DNA TGTGCCAGCCGTGCCCCACTAGCGGGAAGGCACAACAATGAGCAGTTCTTC. It yields the protein CASRAPLAGRHNNEQFF. The J gene is TRBJ2-1, the V gene TRBV27; 10 nucleotides align to TRBD2. Germline V gene data show CDR1 as MNHEY and CDR2 as SMNVEV (reference sequence). V was clipped by 8 bases and J by 5 bases; unmatched bases: 15. This CDR3 is built from 17 residues.

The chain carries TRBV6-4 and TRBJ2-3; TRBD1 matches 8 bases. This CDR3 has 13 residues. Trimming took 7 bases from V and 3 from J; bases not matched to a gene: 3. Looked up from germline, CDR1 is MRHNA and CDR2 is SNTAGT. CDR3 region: CASKDRETDTQYF. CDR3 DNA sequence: TGTGCCAGCAAGGACAGGGAGACAGATACGCAGTATTTT.

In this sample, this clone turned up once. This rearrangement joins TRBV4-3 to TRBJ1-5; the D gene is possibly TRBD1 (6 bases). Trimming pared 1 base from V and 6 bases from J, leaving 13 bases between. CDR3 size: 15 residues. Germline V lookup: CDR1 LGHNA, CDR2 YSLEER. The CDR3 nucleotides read TGCGCCAGCAGCCAAGGAACAACAGGGACTCAGCCCCAGCATTTT. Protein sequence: CASSQGTTGTQPQHF.

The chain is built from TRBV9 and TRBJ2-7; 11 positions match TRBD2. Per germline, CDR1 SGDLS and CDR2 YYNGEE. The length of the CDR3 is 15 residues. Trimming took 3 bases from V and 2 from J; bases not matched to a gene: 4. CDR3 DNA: TGTGCCAGCAGCGCGAGACTAGCGGGACCCTACGAGCAGTACTTC. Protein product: CASSARLAGPYEQYF.

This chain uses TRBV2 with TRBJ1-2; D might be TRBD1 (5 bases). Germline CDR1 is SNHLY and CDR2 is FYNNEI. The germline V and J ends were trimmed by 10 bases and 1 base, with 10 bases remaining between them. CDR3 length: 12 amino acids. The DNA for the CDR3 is TGTGCCATCGGGGGGGTTAACTATGGCTACACCTTC. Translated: CAIGGVNYGYTF.

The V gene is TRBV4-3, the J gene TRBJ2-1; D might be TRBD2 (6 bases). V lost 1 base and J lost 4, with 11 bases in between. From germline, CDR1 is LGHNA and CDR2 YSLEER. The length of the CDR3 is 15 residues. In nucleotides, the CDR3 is TGCGCCAGCAGCCAAGGGGCGGGGACTTACAATGAGCAGTTCTTC. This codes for CASSQGAGTYNEQFF.

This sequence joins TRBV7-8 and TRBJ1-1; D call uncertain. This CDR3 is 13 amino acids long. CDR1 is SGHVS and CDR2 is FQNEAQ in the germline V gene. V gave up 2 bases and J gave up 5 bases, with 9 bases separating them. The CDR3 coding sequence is TGTGCCAGCAGCTTATGGGCTGATACTGAAGCTTTCTTT. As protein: CASSLWADTEAFF.

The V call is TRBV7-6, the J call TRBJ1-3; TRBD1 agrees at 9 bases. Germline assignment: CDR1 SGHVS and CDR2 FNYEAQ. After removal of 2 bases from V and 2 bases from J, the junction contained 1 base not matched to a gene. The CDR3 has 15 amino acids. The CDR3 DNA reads TGTGCCAGCAGCTTATGGACAGGGGCTGGAAACACCATATATTTT. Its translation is CASSLWTGAGNTIYF.

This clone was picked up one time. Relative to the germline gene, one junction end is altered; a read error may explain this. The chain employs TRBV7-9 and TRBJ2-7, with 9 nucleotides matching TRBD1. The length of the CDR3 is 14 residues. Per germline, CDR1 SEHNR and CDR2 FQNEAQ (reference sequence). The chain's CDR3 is CSSSFGGQGYEQYF. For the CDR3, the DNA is TGTTCCAGCAGCTTCGGGGGACAGGGCTACGAGCAGTACTTC.

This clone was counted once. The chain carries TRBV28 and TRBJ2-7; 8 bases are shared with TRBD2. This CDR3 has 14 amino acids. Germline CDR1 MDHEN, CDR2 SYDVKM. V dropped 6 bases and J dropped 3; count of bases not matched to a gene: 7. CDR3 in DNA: TGTGCCAGCAGGATAACTAGCGGTAACTACGAGCAGTACTTC. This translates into CASRITSGNYEQYF.

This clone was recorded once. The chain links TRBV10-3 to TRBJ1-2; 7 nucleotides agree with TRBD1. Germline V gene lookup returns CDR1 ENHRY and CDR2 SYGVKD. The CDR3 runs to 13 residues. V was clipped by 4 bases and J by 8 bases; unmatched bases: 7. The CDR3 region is CAISGQGFEGYTF. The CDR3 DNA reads TGTGCCATCAGTGGACAGGGTTTTGAAGGCTACACCTTC.